This T cell receptor (beta chain) stems from a study of technical replicates of blood from a few donors. The CDR3 is 13 amino acids. The ends lost 1 base at V and 5 bases at J; junction bases unmatched: 1. Germline loops: CDR1 MGHRA, CDR2 YSYEKL. This clone was observed a handful of times. The method was immunoSEQ multiplex PCR; TCRdb's version includes in-frame clones alone and lacks a portion of them. The data hold 60,000 to 70,000 clones, with 70% to 90% observed a single time. Sequencing used PBMCs. The chain combines TRBV4-1 with TRBJ1-1, with TRBD1 matching 7 bases. The source of this sequence is a human donor in good health. Some clones in this sample may be carry-over from other donors' samples. The chain's CDR3 is CASSQVQGTEAFF. The CDR3 DNA is TGCGCCAGCAGCCAAGTACAGGGGACTGAAGCTTTCTTT.